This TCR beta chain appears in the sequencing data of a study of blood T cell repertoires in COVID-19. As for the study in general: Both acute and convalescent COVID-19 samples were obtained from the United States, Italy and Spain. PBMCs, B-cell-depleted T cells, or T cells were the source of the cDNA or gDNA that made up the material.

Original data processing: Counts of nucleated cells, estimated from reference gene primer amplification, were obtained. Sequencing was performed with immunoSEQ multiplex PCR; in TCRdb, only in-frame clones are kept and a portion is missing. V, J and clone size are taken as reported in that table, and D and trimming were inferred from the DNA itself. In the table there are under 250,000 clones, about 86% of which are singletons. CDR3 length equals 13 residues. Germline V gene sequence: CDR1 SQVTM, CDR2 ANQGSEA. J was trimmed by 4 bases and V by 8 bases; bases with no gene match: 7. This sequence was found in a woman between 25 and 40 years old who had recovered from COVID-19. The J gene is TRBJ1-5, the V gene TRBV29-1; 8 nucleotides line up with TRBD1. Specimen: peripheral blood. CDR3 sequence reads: CSTGTGLNQPQHF. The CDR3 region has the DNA TGCAGCACCGGGACAGGCCTGAATCAGCCCCAGCATTTT.